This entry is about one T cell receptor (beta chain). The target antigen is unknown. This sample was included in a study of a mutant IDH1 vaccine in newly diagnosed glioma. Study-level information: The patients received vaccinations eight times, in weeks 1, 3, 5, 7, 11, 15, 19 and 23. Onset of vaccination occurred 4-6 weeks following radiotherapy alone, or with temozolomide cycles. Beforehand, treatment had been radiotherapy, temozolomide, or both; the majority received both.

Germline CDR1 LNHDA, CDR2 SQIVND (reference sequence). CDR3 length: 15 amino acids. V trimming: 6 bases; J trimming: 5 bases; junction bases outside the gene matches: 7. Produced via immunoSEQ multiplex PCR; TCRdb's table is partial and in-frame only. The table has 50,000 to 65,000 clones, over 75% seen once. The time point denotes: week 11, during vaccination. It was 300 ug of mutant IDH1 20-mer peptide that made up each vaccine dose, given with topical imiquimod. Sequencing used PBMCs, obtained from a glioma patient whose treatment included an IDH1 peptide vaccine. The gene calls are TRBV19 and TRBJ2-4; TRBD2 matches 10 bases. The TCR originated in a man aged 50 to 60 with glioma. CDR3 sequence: CASRRAGGRQNIQYF. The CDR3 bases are TGTGCCAGTAGGCGAGCGGGGGGGAGGCAAAACATTCAGTACTTC.